This T cell receptor (beta chain) was identified during a study of blood T cell repertoires in COVID-19. Overall study: In each case, the material was cDNA or gDNA derived from T cells, B-cell-depleted T cells, or PBMCs.

Profiling relied on immunoSEQ multiplex PCR, and the TCRdb table lists in-frame clones only, not all of them. Found here are 110,000 to 150,000 clones, 86% of them singletons; the top ten hold roughly 4%. Recovered participants had two consecutive negative NP/OP PCR tests, healthcare professional clearance, or symptom resolution. The germline gives CDR1 SGHTA, CDR2 FQGNSA. This CDR3 has 18 residues. V was shortened by 2 bases and J by 0 bases, with 14 bases between the two germline ends. The sequenced sample was PBMCs or T cells enriched from blood (not recorded which). The clonotype was recovered from a man in his fifties who had recovered from COVID-19. V and J are TRBV7-2 and TRBJ1-6; D gene uncertain. The CDR3 DNA reads TGTGCCAGCAGCTTAAGATCGCGGGCGGACTCCTATAATTCACCCCTCCACTTT. Translation: CASSLRSRADSYNSPLHF.